This T cell receptor beta chain originates from a study of cytomegalovirus exposure and HLA in healthy donors. Study findings and constraints: Overall, some 160 TCR beta chains were annotated as cytomegalovirus-associated.

Regarding this clone: Its specificity is not known.

Profiling relied on immunoSEQ multiplex PCR, and the TCRdb table lists in-frame clones only, not all of them. The sample lists fewer than 90,000 clones; approximately 95% were seen once. The clonotype comes from a man aged 18 to 30 in good health and CMV-seropositive. Sequencing was performed on PBMCs.

The CDR3 loop is CASGRGTEAFF. The CDR3 DNA follows: TGTGCCAGCGGGAGGGGGACTGAAGCTTTCTTT. The chain is built from TRBV9 and TRBJ1-1, with a possible D match to TRBD1 (6 bases). This CDR3 is 11 amino acids long. Germline V gives CDR1 SGDLS, CDR2 YYNGEE. The V end lost 7 bases, the J end lost 5 bases, and 9 bases lay between the germline ends.